This T cell receptor (beta chain) is drawn from a study of blood T cell repertoires in COVID-19 (dated by TCRdb to 2020 to 2022). With regard to the full study: Samples covering the acute and convalescent phases of COVID-19 were provided by collaborators in the United States, Italy and Spain. The prospective study material was composed of cDNA or gDNA derived from T cells, B-cell-depleted T cells, or PBMCs. The repertoires were released in a freely available public database meant as a resource for research on the immune response to SARS-CoV-2. Subjects who had been exposed to COVID-19, were actively infected with it, or had recovered from it provided the deeply sampled blood TCRbeta repertoires that made up the dataset. Nearly every sample came with metadata listing a de-identified subject ID, COVID-19 status, age in years and sex. The samples were drawn from two sources: the first 160 participants of the ongoing ImmuneRACE study, and 1,000 to 1,500 subjects contributed by 6 global collaborators. HLA class I and class II types, where available, came from metadata supplied by the sample provider rather than from assay-based typing. Study-wide findings and limitations: Clinical and demographic metadata were provided uncurated, with the amount varying by source and participant.

In regard to this clone: The antigen it binds to is not known. No quality values exist for individual bases; no much larger clone is one base distant.

Collaborating institutions collected whole blood in K2EDTA tubes following their own protocols. Collaborator samples were shipped for TCRbeta analysis as frozen whole blood, isolated PBMCs, or DNA extracted from either sample type. TCRbeta CDR3 regions were amplified from genomic DNA using the immunoSEQ Assay, a bias-controlled multiplex PCR. Per the source publication's procedure: Within the assay, amplification of reference gene primers was used to estimate how many nucleated cells each sample contained. To quantify the absolute abundance of each unique TCRbeta CDR3 rearrangement, sequence reads were collapsed and filtered. For each sample, productive Simpson clonality was calculated as the square root of Simpson's diversity index across productive rearrangements. TCRdb provides this immuneACCESS table in a form limited to in-frame rearrangements. Some clones are lacking; in checked studies, under half of them reflect an unresolved V gene, and why the rest are absent is not known. The DNA was the basis for D and trimming; V, J and clone size are from that table. This sample is represented by fewer than 120,000 clones; roughly 82% of them were singletons. The ten largest clones take up 16% of the sample.

CDR1 SNHLY and CDR2 FYNNEI were looked up in the germline V gene. The CDR3 starts with the cysteine, ends with the phenylalanine, and has 14 residues. The entry retains the CDR3 DNA only, 42 bases that are in frame from base 1. Trimming removed 5 bases from V and 1 base from J, leaving 12 bases between the germline ends. The sequence was collected from an older woman with acute or convalescent COVID-19. The sequence joins TRBV2 to TRBJ2-7; the D gene is perhaps TRBD1, from 6 matching bases. The sequencing sample was made of peripheral blood. The CDR3 sequence is CASSPGHRSYEQYF. The DNA sequence follows: TGTGCCAGCAGTCCGGGACATCGTTCCTACGAGCAGTACTTC.